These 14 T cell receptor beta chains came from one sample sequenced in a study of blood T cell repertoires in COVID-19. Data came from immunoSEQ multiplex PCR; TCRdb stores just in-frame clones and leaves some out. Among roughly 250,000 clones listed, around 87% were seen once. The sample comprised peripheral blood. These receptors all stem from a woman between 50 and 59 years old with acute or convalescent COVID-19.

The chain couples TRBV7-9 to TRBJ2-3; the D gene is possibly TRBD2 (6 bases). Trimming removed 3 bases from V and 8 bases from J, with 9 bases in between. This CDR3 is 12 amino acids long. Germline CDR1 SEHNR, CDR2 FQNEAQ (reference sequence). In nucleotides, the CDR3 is TGTGCCAGCAGCTTCCAGGGACTTACGCAGTATTTT. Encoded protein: CASSFQGLTQYF.

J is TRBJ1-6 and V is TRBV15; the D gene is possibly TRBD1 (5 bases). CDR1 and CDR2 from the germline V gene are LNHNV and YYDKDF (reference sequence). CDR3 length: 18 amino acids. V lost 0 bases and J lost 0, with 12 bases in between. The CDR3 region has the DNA TGTGCCACCAGCAGAGAGTTCGCGGGGCGCTCCTATAATTCACCCCTCCACTTT. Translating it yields CATSREFAGRSYNSPLHF.

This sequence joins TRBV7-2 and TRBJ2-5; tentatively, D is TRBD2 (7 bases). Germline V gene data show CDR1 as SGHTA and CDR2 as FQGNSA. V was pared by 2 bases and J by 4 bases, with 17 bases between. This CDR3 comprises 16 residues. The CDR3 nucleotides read TGTGCCAGCAGCTTACGCCCCGGGGGGCCTGGAGAGACCCAGTACTTC. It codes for CASSLRPGGPGETQYF.

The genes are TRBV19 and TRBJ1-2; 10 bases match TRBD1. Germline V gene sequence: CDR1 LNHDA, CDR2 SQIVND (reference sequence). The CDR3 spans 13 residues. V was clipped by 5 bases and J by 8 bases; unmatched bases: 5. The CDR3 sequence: CASSPDRGLGYTF. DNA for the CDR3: TGTGCCAGTAGTCCCGACAGGGGGCTCGGCTACACCTTC.

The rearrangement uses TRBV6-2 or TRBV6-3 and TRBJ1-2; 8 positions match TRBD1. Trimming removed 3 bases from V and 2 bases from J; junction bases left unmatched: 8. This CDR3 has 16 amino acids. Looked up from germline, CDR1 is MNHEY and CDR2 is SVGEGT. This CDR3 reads CASSYLSGGSNYGYTF. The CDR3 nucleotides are TGTGCCAGCAGTTATTTGTCAGGGGGCTCGAACTATGGCTACACCTTC.

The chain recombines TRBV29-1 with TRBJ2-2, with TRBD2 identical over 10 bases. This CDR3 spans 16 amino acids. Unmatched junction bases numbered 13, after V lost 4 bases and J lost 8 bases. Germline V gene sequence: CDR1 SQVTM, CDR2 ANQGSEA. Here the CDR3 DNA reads TGCAGCGTTGGAATCTCGCTAGCGGGAGACGTGGGGGAGCTGTTTTTT. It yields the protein CSVGISLAGDVGELFF.

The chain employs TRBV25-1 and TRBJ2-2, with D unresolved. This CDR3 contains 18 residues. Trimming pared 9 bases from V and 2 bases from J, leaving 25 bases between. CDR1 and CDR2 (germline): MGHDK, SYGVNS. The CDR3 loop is CARFVSLFATRNTGELFF. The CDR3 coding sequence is TGTGCCAGATTCGTTAGCCTGTTCGCCACTCGTAACACCGGGGAGCTGTTTTTT.

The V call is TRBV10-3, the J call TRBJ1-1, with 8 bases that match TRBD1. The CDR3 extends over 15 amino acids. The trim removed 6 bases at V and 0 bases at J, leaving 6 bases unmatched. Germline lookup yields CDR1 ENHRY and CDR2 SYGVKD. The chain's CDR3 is CAIRAGGRLNTEAFF. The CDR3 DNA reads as TGTGCCATCAGAGCAGGGGGCCGCCTGAACACTGAAGCTTTCTTT.

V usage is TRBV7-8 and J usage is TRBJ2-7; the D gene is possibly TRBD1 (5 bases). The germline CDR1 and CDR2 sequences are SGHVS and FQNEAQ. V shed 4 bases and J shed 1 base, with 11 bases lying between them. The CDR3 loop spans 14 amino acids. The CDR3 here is CASSYGHGSYEQYF. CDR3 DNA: TGTGCCAGCAGCTACGGACATGGATCCTACGAGCAGTACTTC.

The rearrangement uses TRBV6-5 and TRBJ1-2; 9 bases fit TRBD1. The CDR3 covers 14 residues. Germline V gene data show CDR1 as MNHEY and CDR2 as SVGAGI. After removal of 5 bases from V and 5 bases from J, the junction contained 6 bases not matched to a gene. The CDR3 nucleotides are TGTGCCAGCAGTCCTGGACAGGGGCTATATGGCTACACCTTC. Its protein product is CASSPGQGLYGYTF.

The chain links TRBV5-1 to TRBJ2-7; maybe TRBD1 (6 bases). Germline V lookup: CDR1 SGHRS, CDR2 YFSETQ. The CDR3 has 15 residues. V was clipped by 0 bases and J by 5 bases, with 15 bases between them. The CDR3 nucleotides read TGCGCCAGCAGCTTGGGGGGGCCTTCAGTCGACGAGCAGTACTTC. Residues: CASSLGGPSVDEQYF.

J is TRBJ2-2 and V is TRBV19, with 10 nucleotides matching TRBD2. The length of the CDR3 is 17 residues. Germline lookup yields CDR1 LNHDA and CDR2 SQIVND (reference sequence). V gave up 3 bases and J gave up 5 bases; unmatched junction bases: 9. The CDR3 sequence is CASSIVLAGPRTGELFF. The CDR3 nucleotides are TGTGCCAGTAGTATTGTACTAGCGGGACCCCGGACCGGGGAGCTGTTTTTT.

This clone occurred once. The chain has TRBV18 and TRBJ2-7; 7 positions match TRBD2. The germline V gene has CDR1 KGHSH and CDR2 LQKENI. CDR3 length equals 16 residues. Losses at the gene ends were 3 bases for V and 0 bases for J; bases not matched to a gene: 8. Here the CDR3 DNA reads TGTGCCAGCTCACCTCTCCCCGGGACTACCTCCTACGAGCAGTACTTC. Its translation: CASSPLPGTTSYEQYF.

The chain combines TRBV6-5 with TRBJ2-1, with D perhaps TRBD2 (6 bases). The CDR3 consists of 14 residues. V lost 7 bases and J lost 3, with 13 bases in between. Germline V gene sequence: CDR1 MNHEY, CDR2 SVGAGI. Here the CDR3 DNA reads TGTGCCAGCACCTCCGGGACTCACTACAATGAGCAGTTCTTC. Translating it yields CASTSGTHYNEQFF.